The 8 T cell receptor beta chains presented below share a single source sample, sequenced in a study of blood T cells in healthy people across ages (dated by TCRdb to between 2014 and 2017). Library preparation employed 5' RACE. The sequencer was an Illumina HiSeq 2500. A second PCR of about 6 to 11 cycles was run with a J-beta primer mix and a sample-barcoded 5' primer. TCRdb took the public reads, trimmed them with fastp at Q25, ran MiXCR for clone calling and kept in-frame beta chains. Duplicate CDR3 protein sequences are folded into a single record with the most common DNA and genes. Here the sample has 550,000 to 750,000 distinct CDR3 sequences; approximately 21% occur a single time. 3% to 4% of the sample belongs to the ten largest clones. Sequencing used blood. These receptors all come from a man aged 70-80 years in good health.

In this sample, this clonotype turned up many times. The gene calls are TRBV9 and TRBJ2-7; TRBD1 agrees at 7 bases. Germline V gene lookup returns CDR1 SGDLS and CDR2 YYNGEE. This CDR3 has 14 amino acids. Unmatched junction bases numbered 4, after V lost 0 bases and J lost 4 bases. CDR3 loop: CASSVDPTGYEQYF. The CDR3, as DNA: TGTGCCAGCAGCGTAGATCCGACAGGGTACGAGCAGTACTTC.

This clonotype was detected ten times or more. The gene calls are TRBV12-3 or TRBV12-4 and TRBJ2-7; no clear D gene. Trimming took 4 bases from V and 7 from J, leaving 5 bases between them. The CDR3 is 10 residues long. CDR3 amino acids: CASSSGEQYF. Here the CDR3 DNA reads TGTGCCAGCAGTTCTGGGGAGCAGTACTTC.

The chain has TRBV12-3 or TRBV12-4 and TRBJ1-2; D is unclear. This CDR3 is 13 amino acids long. Deletions cut 5 bases from V and 8 bases from J, with 15 bases between. CDR3 sequence: CASSDGPLDGYTF. CDR3 nucleotide sequence: TGTGCCAGCAGTGATGGGCCCCTGGACGGCTACACCTTC.

This clonotype was observed a handful of times. The CDR3 DNA sequence: TGTGCCAGCAGCTCGGGACTAGCGGGACCCTCCTACAATGAGCAGTTCTTC. Protein sequence: CASSSGLAGPSYNEQFF. V and J are TRBV7-9 and TRBJ2-1; 13 nucleotides align to TRBD2. The V gene end was trimmed by 4 bases and the J gene end by 0 bases; junction bases not matched to a gene: 3. Germline CDR1 is SEHNR and CDR2 is FQNEAQ (reference sequence). This CDR3 is built from 17 residues.

V gene TRBV7-9 combines with J gene TRBJ1-4; TRBD1 matches at 7 bases. The J segment lost 5 bases and the V segment lost 6 bases, leaving 6 bases of the junction unmatched. Germline V gene lookup returns CDR1 SEHNR and CDR2 FQNEAQ (reference sequence). This CDR3 is built from 14 residues. CDR3 sequence reads: CASRAGGQNEKLFF. CDR3 in DNA: TGTGCCAGCAGGGCCGGGGGACAGAATGAAAAACTGTTTTTT.

This clonotype was found once. The junction differs from germline at one of its ends, possibly a read error. V gene TRBV7-7 combines with J gene TRBJ2-2, with D hard to call. CDR3 length equals 14 residues. The germline V gene has CDR1 SSHAT and CDR2 FNYEAQ (reference sequence). CDR3 protein: CASSLQMNTGELFF. As DNA, the CDR3 is TGTGCTAGCAGCTTACAGATGAACACCGGGGAGCTGTTTTTT.

This clonotype turned up a few times. V gene TRBV27 combines with J gene TRBJ2-3; D might be TRBD1 or TRBD2, each matching 5 bases. The CDR3 has 13 amino acids. Trimming removed 4 bases from V and 8 bases from J, with 13 bases in between. The V gene's germline CDR1 is MNHEY and CDR2 SMNVEV (reference sequence). For the CDR3, the DNA is TGTGCCAGCAGTTCCGACCCCGGGGCTACGCAGTATTTT. Protein: CASSSDPGATQYF.

This chain joins TRBV10-3 and TRBJ2-4; D uncertain. Between the trimmed V and J ends, which lost 3 bases and 0 bases, there was a span of 9 bases. Germline assignment: CDR1 ENHRY and CDR2 SYGVKD. The CDR3 runs to 15 residues. CDR3 DNA: TGTGCCATCAGTGACGGCACCTTAGCCAAAAACATTCAGTACTTC. Its protein is CAISDGTLAKNIQYF.